The TCR beta chain under discussion was sequenced for a study of control samples from healthy donors and cancer patients. Profiled with immunoSEQ multiplex PCR; TCRdb holds only in-frame clones, not every one. The table lists about 86,000 clones, 94% of them singletons. What was sequenced was blood. The clonotype was recovered from a woman aged 18-29 years in good health.

CDR3 coding DNA: TGCGCCAGCACTCACTCTCCGGGGGGGCTAAACTCCTACGAGCAGTACTTC. Encoded protein: CASTHSPGGLNSYEQYF. The V and J genes are TRBV5-1 and TRBJ2-7; 8 bases agree with TRBD2. The CDR3 runs to 17 residues. Unmatched junction bases numbered 14, after V lost 6 bases and J lost 0 bases. CDR1 is SGHRS, CDR2 YFSETQ, per germline.